The 18 T cell receptor beta chains in this list originate from one sample, sequenced in a study of blood T cell repertoires in COVID-19. Sequencing used immunoSEQ multiplex PCR; TCRdb keeps in-frame clones, though not all of them. The data hold under 200,000 clones, with approximately 90% observed a single time. The sample consisted of peripheral blood. These receptors all stem from a man aged 55 to 70 with active or convalescent COVID-19.

V gene TRBV2 combines with J gene TRBJ1-6, with a tentative D call TRBD1 (6 bases). V was trimmed by 7 bases and J by 9 bases, leaving 13 bases between them. CDR1 SNHLY and CDR2 FYNNEI come from the germline V gene. The CDR3 has 13 amino acids. As DNA, the CDR3 is TGTGCCAGCACCGGGACACCCGGTTCACCCCTCCACTTT. It is translated as CASTGTPGSPLHF.

The chain has TRBV7-9 and TRBJ2-7, with 9 bases that match TRBD1. CDR3 length: 18 residues. Trimming took 4 bases from V and 5 from J; bases not matched to a gene: 18. Germline CDR1 is SEHNR and CDR2 is FQNEAQ (reference sequence). As DNA, the CDR3 is TGTGCCAGCAGCTCAGCCGGGACCCGGGACAGGGTGTCCCACGAGCAGTACTTC. It yields the protein CASSSAGTRDRVSHEQYF.

This chain uses TRBV6-5 with TRBJ2-5, with 12 bases aligning to TRBD2. Per germline, CDR1 MNHEY and CDR2 SVGAGI. This CDR3 is 15 amino acids long. Germline trimming cut 4 bases from V and 6 bases from J; bases unmatched to any gene: 6. CDR3 sequence reads: CASSSGTSGLKTQYF. CDR3 sequence (DNA): TGTGCCAGCAGTTCCGGGACTAGCGGGTTGAAGACCCAGTACTTC.

This chain joins TRBV7-3 and TRBJ1-5; TRBD1 might be the D (6 bases). Per the germline V gene, CDR1 is SGHTA and CDR2 is FQGTGA. Trimming took 2 bases from V and 9 from J, leaving 23 bases between them. CDR3 length: 17 amino acids. CDR3 residues: CASSLGLYRAGQWPQHF. The CDR3 DNA reads TGTGCCAGCAGCTTAGGGTTGTACAGGGCCGGTCAATGGCCCCAGCATTTT. Drawing the rest from reference TRBV7-3 and TRBJ1-5, the complete variable domain is GAGVSQTPSNKVTEKGKYVELRCDPISGHTALYWYRQSLGQGPEFLIYFQGTGAADDSGLPNDRFFAVRPEGSVSTLKIQRTERGDSAVYLCASSLGLYRAGQWPQHFGDGTRLSIL.

The V call is TRBV6-1, the J call TRBJ2-5, with TRBD2 identical over 12 bases. This CDR3 is built from 18 residues. The J segment lost 1 base and the V segment lost 0 bases, leaving 6 bases of the junction unmatched. In germline, CDR1 is MNHNS, CDR2 SASEGT. For the CDR3, the DNA is TGTGCCAGCAGTGAAGCGCTTGGGACTAGCGGGCCCCAAGAGACCCAGTACTTC. The encoded protein is CASSEALGTSGPQETQYF.

The rearrangement uses TRBV19 and TRBJ1-5; 8 nucleotides line up with TRBD1. This CDR3 is 16 amino acids long. V lost 0 bases to trimming and J lost 3 bases; unmatched junction nucleotides: 4. In germline, CDR1 is LNHDA, CDR2 SQIVND (reference sequence). CDR3 amino acids: CASSIEATGANQPQHF. DNA for the CDR3: TGTGCCAGTAGTATAGAGGCGACAGGGGCCAATCAGCCCCAGCATTTT.

The chain joins TRBV5-4 to TRBJ2-7; 7 bases line up with TRBD1. V dropped 3 bases and J dropped 5; count of bases not matched to a gene: 11. CDR1 and CDR2 (germline): SGHNT, YYREEE (reference sequence). The CDR3 covers 15 residues. CDR3 DNA: TGTGCCAGCAGCTCCTTTTCGACAGGGACGGACGAGCAGTACTTC. This gives the protein CASSSFSTGTDEQYF. The full variable domain, in which reference TRBV5-4 and TRBJ2-7 provide the parts outside the CDR3, is ETGVTQSPTHLIKTRGQQVTLRCSSQSGHNTVSWYQQALGQGPQFIFQYYREEENGRGNFPPRFSGLQFPNYSSELNVNALELDDSALYLCASSSFSTGTDEQYFGPGTRLTVT.

CDR3 amino acids: CASSFAGNENWGLFF. The CDR3 coding sequence is TGTGCCAGCAGCTTCGCGGGGAATGAAAATTGGGGACTGTTTTTT. V is TRBV7-9 and J is TRBJ1-4; D is ambiguous. Germline V CDR1 and CDR2: SEHNR, FQNEAQ (reference sequence). Between the trimmed V and J ends, which lost 3 bases and 13 bases, there was a span of 21 bases. The CDR3 contains 15 residues.

The chain uses TRBV5-8 and TRBJ2-1; a weak D match, TRBD2 (5 bases). The V gene lost 2 bases and the J gene lost 2 bases, with 8 bases spanning the gap. The CDR3 is made up of 14 amino acids. Germline V gene sequence: CDR1 SGHTS, CDR2 YDEGEE. Here the CDR3 reads CASSFGKTYNEQFF. The CDR3 DNA reads TGTGCCAGCAGCTTCGGGAAAACCTACAATGAGCAGTTCTTC.

The gene calls are TRBV12-3 or TRBV12-4 and TRBJ2-7; tentatively, D is TRBD2 (6 bases). This CDR3 region has 13 residues. Trimming removed 3 bases from V and 3 bases from J, with 9 bases in between. CDR3 region: CASSFSGDYEQYF. For the CDR3, the DNA is TGTGCCAGCAGTTTCTCGGGGGACTACGAGCAGTACTTC.

The chain links TRBV11-2 to TRBJ2-7; weak D call: TRBD2 (6 bases). V was shortened by 1 base and J by 6 bases, with 7 bases between the two germline ends. There are 12 residues in the CDR3. The germline CDR1 and CDR2 sequences are SGHAT and FQNNGV. The DNA of the CDR3 is TGTGCCAGCAGCTTAGGAGCGGGCGAGCAGTACTTC. Encoded protein: CASSLGAGEQYF.

The V gene is TRBV15, the J gene TRBJ2-1, with a possible D match to TRBD1 (5 bases). Germline values: CDR1 LNHNV, CDR2 YYDKDF (reference sequence). The V and J ends lost 10 bases and 8 bases respectively, with 9 bases between them. The CDR3 covers 10 residues. CDR3 DNA sequence: TGTGCCATCCAGGGCCATGAGCAGTTCTTC. Its translation: CAIQGHEQFF. The variable domain in full, completed from reference TRBV15 and TRBJ2-1, reads DAMVIQNPRYQVTQFGKPVTLSCSQTLNHNVMYWYQQKSSQAPKLLFHYYDKDFNNEADTPDNFQSRRPNTSFCFLDIRSPGLGDTAMYLCAIQGHEQFFGPGTRLTVL.

The genes are TRBV7-9 and TRBJ1-4, with 10 bases identical to TRBD1. The CDR3 is made up of 15 amino acids. CDR1 is SEHNR, CDR2 FQNEAQ, per germline (reference sequence). V gave up 3 bases and J gave up 6 bases; unmatched junction bases: 4. This chain's CDR3 is CASSFWTGGDEKLFF. Here the CDR3 DNA reads TGTGCCAGCAGCTTCTGGACAGGGGGGGATGAAAAACTGTTTTTT.

This chain links TRBV7-2 with TRBJ2-7; 10 bases are a match to TRBD1. The J segment lost 4 bases and the V segment lost 2 bases, leaving 5 bases of the junction unmatched. Germline-derived CDR1 and CDR2 are SGHTA and FQGNSA. The length of the CDR3 is 15 residues. The CDR3 is CASSLPGTGAYEQYF. The CDR3 bases are TGTGCCAGCAGCTTACCCGGGACAGGGGCTTACGAGCAGTACTTC.

This clone occurred once. The chain has TRBV5-5 and TRBJ1-3, with D uncertain. V dropped 4 bases and J dropped 1 base, with 12 bases sitting between them. The CDR3 totals 15 residues. Germline CDR1 is SGHKS and CDR2 is YYEKEE (reference sequence). The CDR3 region is CASSLEGISGNTIYF. For the CDR3, the DNA is TGTGCCAGCAGCCTAGAGGGTATTTCTGGAAACACCATATATTTT.

The chain combines TRBV7-2 with TRBJ1-1; possibly TRBD1 for D (5 bases). CDR3 length: 13 residues. V dropped 6 bases and J dropped 1 base, with 9 bases sitting between them. Germline CDR1 reads SGHTA; CDR2 reads FQGNSA. Here the CDR3 reads CASSRTQNTEAFF. The CDR3 bases are TGTGCCAGCAGTCGGACACAGAACACTGAAGCTTTCTTT.

This chain links TRBV2 with TRBJ1-4, with D unresolved. The CDR3 runs 14 residues. V was clipped by 3 bases and J by 4 bases, with 9 bases between them. Germline V gene lookup returns CDR1 SNHLY and CDR2 FYNNEI. CDR3 amino acids: CASSDGRRNEKLFF. CDR3 nucleotide sequence: TGTGCCAGCAGTGATGGGCGTCGTAATGAAAAACTGTTTTTT. The full variable domain, completed using reference TRBV2 and TRBJ1-4, is EPEVTQTPSHQVTQMGQEVILRCVPISNHLYFYWYRQILGQKVEFLVSFYNNEISEKSEIFDDQFSVERPDGSNFTLKIRSTKLEDSAMYFCASSDGRRNEKLFFGSGTQLSVL.

The V gene is TRBV2, the J gene TRBJ1-5; D may be TRBD1 (6 bases). Germline CDR1 reads SNHLY; CDR2 reads FYNNEI. The CDR3 contains 13 residues. V was cut by 6 bases and J by 6 bases, with 12 bases left in between. CDR3 sequence (DNA): TGTGCCAGCAGGGCTACAGGGTTTCAGCCCCAGCATTTT. This codes for CASRATGFQPQHF. The variable domain in full, with the rest retrieved from reference TRBV2 and TRBJ1-5, is EPEVTQTPSHQVTQMGQEVILRCVPISNHLYFYWYRQILGQKVEFLVSFYNNEISEKSEIFDDQFSVERPDGSNFTLKIRSTKLEDSAMYFCASRATGFQPQHFGDGTRLSIL.